This paragraph reports one T cell receptor beta chain. Its specificity is not known. V was shortened by 3 bases and J by 7 bases, with 13 bases between the two germline ends. From germline, CDR1 is MDHEN and CDR2 SYDVKM. There are 14 residues in the CDR3. This table comes from immunoSEQ multiplex PCR, and its TCRdb copy is limited to in-frame clones, with some not included. The sample holds tens of thousands of clones; around 90% are singletons and the top ten take less than 2%. The data originate from a study of T cell repertoires and Cas9 in healthy adults. Study conclusions and caveats: Reportedly, SpCas9-reactive effector T cell proliferation and function were mitigated by SpCas9-reactive Tregs in vitro.

The chain employs TRBV28 and TRBJ2-1; D perhaps matches TRBD2 (6 bases). Sequenced material: CD4+ effector T cells (CD127+, CD25-, CD137-, CD154-) from PBMCs; culture status not recorded. This TCR derives from a human donor in good health. The CDR3: CASSLGGWGNEQFF. CDR3 nucleotides: TGTGCCAGCAGTTTGGGGGGATGGGGAAATGAGCAGTTCTTC.